This T cell receptor (beta chain) is drawn from a study of blood T cell repertoires in COVID-19 (dated by TCRdb to 2020 to 2021). Regarding the research as a whole: Collaborator samples came from the United States, Italy and Spain and covered acute and convalescent phases of COVID-19. The samples were drawn from the first 160 participants of the ongoing ImmuneRACE study and from 1,200 or so subjects provided by 6 global collaborators. A de-identified subject ID, COVID-19 status, age in years and sex were almost always included in the sample metadata. The repertoires were released in a freely available public database intended as a resource for research on the immune response to SARS-CoV-2. HLA class I and class II types, where available, came from metadata supplied by the sample provider rather than from assay-based typing. Subjects who had been exposed to COVID-19, were actively infected with it, or had recovered from it provided the deeply sampled blood TCRbeta repertoires that made up the dataset. The prospective study material was composed of cDNA or gDNA derived from T cells, B-cell-depleted T cells, or PBMCs. The full study reports these points: The amount of clinical and demographic metadata varied by source and participant and was provided uncurated.

Including the terminal cysteine and phenylalanine, the CDR3 comprises 12 residues. The entry retains the CDR3 DNA only, 36 bases that are in frame from base 1. A distance of 9 bases separates the germline ends of V and J, which lose 3 bases and 7 bases respectively. On this clone: Its cognate antigen has yet to be identified. Base qualities are not at hand, and no much larger clone is one base apart.

Each collaborating institution followed its own protocols to collect whole blood in K2EDTA tubes. For TCRbeta analysis, collaborators shipped samples in one of three forms: frozen whole blood, isolated PBMCs, or DNA extracted from either of those sample types. TCRbeta CDR3 regions were amplified from genomic DNA by means of the immunoSEQ Assay, a bias-controlled multiplex PCR. The study's own analysis went as follows. Nucleated cell counts per sample were estimated from amplification of reference gene primers within the assay. To quantify the absolute abundance of each unique TCRbeta CDR3 rearrangement, sequence reads were collapsed and filtered. Productive Simpson clonality was computed per sample as the square root of Simpson's diversity index over productive rearrangements. TCRdb re-hosts the immuneACCESS table, in-frame sequences only. Its copies lack some clones; in the studies checked, an unresolved V gene accounts for under half of them, and the cause for the rest is not known. The V and J calls and clone size are taken from that table; D and trimming were inferred from the DNA. In this sample the table shows roughly 63,000 clones, roughly 71% of which occur a single time. In total, the top ten clones hold under 30% of the sample.

The source of this sequence is a woman of 80 years or more with acute or convalescent COVID-19. Here the chain combines TRBV12-3 or TRBV12-4 and TRBJ1-1; TRBD1 is a weak D gene call, 5 bases matching. Sequencing was done on a sample of peripheral blood. The CDR3 reads as follows: CASSLGGDEAFF. The nucleotide sequence reads as follows: TGTGCCAGCAGTTTGGGGGGGGATGAAGCTTTCTTT.